The clone carrying this T cell receptor (beta chain) has a single count. This entry is derived from a study of blood T cell repertoires in COVID-19. Looking at the study overall: Sites in the United States, Italy and Spain provided acute and convalescent COVID-19 samples. Nucleic acid was either cDNA or gDNA, and it came from T cells, B-cell-depleted T cells, or PBMCs.

Methods used by the authors: Amplification of reference gene primers provided the estimated nucleated cell counts. Libraries were prepared by immunoSEQ multiplex PCR; TCRdb keeps only in-frame clonotypes and omits some of them. V and J calls and clone size are those listed in that table; D and trimming were worked out from the DNA. The table has some 250,000 clones, roughly 85% seen once. The CDR3 has 15 residues. From germline, CDR1 is SGHTA and CDR2 FQGNSA. J was trimmed by 5 bases and V by 2 bases; bases with no gene match: 7. The chain carries TRBV7-2 and TRBJ2-5; 8 positions agree with TRBD2. The receptor's source is a woman aged 18-29 years with acute or convalescent COVID-19. Sequenced sample: peripheral blood. DNA of the CDR3: TGTGCCAGCAGCTTAACCGGAGCGGGAGTTGAGACCCAGTACTTC. It translates to CASSLTGAGVETQYF.